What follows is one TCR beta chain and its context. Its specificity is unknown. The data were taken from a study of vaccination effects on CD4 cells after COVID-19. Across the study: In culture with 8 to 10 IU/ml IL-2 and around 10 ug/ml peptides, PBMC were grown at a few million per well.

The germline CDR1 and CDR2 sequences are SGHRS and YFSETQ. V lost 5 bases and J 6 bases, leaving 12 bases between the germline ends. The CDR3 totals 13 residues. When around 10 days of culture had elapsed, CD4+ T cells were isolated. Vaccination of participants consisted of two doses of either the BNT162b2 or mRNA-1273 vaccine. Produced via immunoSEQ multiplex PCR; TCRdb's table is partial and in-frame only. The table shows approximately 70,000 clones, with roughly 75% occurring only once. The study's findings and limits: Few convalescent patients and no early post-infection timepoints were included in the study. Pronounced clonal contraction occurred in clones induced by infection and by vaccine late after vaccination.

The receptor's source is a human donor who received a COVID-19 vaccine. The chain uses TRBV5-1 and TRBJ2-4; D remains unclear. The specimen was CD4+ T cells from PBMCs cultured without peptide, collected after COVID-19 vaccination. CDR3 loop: CASSPAAPNIQYF. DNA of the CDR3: TGCGCCAGCAGTCCAGCCGCTCCAAACATTCAGTACTTC.